The table lists the clone carrying this T cell receptor beta chain with a count of one. These data are taken from a study of blood T cell repertoires in COVID-19. The wider study: Samples representing acute and convalescent COVID-19 were sourced from the United States, Italy and Spain. The analysed material was cDNA or gDNA that came from T cells, B-cell-depleted T cells, or PBMCs.

How the authors handled the data: Estimated nucleated cell counts came from reference gene primer amplification. Assay: immunoSEQ multiplex PCR; the TCRdb copy retains only in-frame clones and omits some. V and J calls and clone size follow that table, whereas D and trimming were derived from the DNA. The sample lists approximately 280,000 clones; roughly 88% were seen once. CDR3 length: 13 residues. Looked up from germline, CDR1 is LGHDT and CDR2 is YNNKEL (reference sequence). Trimming removed 1 base from V and 5 bases from J, with 6 bases in between. The receptor comes from a woman aged 70-85 years with acute or convalescent COVID-19. V gene TRBV3-1 (or the pseudogene TRBV3-2) combines with J gene TRBJ1-5, with no clear D. The sequencing input was peripheral blood. The CDR3 loop reads CASSQGAYQPQHF. Written as DNA, the CDR3 is TGTGCCAGCAGCCAAGGGGCTTATCAGCCCCAGCATTTT.